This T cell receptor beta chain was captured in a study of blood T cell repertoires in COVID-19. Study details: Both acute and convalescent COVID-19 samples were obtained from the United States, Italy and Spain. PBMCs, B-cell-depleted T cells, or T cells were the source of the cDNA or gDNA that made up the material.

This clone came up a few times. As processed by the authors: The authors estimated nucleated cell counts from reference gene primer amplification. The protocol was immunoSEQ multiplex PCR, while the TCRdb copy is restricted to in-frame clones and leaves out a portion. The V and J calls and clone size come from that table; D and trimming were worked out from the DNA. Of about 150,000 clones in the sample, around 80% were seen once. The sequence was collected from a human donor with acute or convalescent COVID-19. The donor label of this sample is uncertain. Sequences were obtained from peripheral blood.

The CDR3 DNA reads TGCGCCAGCAGCTTCAAGCCGGGCACTGAAGCTTTCTTT. Protein: CASSFKPGTEAFF. The chain joins TRBV5-1 to TRBJ1-1; no reliable D call. The CDR3 runs 13 residues. Germline assignment: CDR1 SGHRS and CDR2 YFSETQ. Deletions cut 2 bases from V and 4 bases from J, with 9 bases between.